This entry is about one TCR beta chain. Its specificity is not known. Total RNA extracted from each sample amounted to at least 6 micrograms. This CDR3 spans 17 amino acids. V gave up 2 bases and J gave up 2 bases; unmatched junction bases: 11. Looked up from germline, CDR1 is SEHNR and CDR2 is FQNEAQ (reference sequence). These data originate in a study of blood T cells in healthy people across ages. The study's findings and limits: Fewer expanded clones and more diversity marked long-lived versus aged donors. Naive and antigen-experienced cells could not be conclusively compared, given unsorted PBMCs. Observed TCR beta diversity per million T cells went down as age went up. This fall followed a roughly linear course with age.

Combining a sample-barcoded 5' primer with a J-beta primer mix, a second PCR ran for roughly 7 to 12 cycles. TCRdb redid the calling of the 5' RACE reads with MiXCR, one entry per CDR3 protein. The table shows some 920,000 distinct CDR3 sequences, with roughly 51% occurring only once. What was sequenced was blood. The chain combines TRBV7-9 with TRBJ2-7, with 8 bases that match TRBD2. This TCR was recovered from a woman aged 60-75 years in good health. The CDR3 spells CASSLWGGAGVAYEQYF. The CDR3 nucleotides read TGTGCCAGCAGCTTATGGGGAGGAGCGGGAGTTGCCTACGAGCAGTACTTC.